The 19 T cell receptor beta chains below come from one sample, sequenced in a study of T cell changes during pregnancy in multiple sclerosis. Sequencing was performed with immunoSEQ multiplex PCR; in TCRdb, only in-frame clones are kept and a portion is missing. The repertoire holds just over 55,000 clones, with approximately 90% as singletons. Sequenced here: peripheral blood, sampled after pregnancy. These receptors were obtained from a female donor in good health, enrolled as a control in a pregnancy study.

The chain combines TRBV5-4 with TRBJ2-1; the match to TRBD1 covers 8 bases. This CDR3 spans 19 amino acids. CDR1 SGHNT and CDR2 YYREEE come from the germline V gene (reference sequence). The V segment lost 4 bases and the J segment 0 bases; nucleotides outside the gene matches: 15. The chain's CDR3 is CASSQSGPTGVNSYNEQFF. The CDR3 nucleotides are TGTGCCAGCAGCCAAAGTGGTCCGACAGGGGTTAACTCCTACAATGAGCAGTTCTTC.

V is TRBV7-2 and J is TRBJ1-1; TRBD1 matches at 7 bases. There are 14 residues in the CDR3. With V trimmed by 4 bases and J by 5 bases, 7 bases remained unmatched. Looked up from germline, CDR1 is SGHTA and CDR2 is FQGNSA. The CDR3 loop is CASSSRQGWTEAFF. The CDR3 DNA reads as TGTGCCAGCAGCTCACGACAGGGATGGACTGAAGCTTTCTTT.

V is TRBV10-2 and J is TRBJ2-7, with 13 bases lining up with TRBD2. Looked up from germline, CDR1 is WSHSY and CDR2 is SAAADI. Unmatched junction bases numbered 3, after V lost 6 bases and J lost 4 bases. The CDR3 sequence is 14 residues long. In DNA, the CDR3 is TGCGCCAGCAGCGGACTAGCGGGGGTATACGAGCAGTACTTC. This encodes CASSGLAGVYEQYF.

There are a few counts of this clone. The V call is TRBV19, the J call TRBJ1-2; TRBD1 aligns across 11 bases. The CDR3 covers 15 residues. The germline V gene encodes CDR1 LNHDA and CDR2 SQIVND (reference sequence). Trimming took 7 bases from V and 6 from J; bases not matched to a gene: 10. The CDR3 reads CASTRTGGPFNGYTF. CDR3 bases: TGTGCCAGTACTAGGACAGGGGGCCCGTTTAATGGCTACACCTTC.

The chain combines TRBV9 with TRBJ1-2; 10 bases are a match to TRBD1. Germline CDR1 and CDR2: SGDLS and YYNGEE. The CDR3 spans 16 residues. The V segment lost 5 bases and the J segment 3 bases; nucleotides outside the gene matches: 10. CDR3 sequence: CASRGDRGFKDYGYTF. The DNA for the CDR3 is TGTGCCAGCAGGGGGGACAGGGGTTTTAAGGACTATGGCTACACCTTC.

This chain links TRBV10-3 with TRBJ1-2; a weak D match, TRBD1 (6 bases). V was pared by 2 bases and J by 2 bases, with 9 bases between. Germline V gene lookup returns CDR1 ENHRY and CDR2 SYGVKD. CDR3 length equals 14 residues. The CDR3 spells CAISETGTNYGYTF. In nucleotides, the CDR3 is TGTGCCATCAGTGAGACAGGGACCAACTATGGCTACACCTTC.

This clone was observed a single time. DNA for the CDR3: TGTGCCAGTAGTATTGGGGGCCAGGGGCGAGCCTACGAGCAGTACTTC. Its translation: CASSIGGQGRAYEQYF. The chain is built from TRBV19 and TRBJ2-7; D perhaps matches TRBD1 (6 bases). Trimming cost V 3 bases and J 2 bases, with 17 bases left between them. The CDR3 is made up of 16 amino acids. Germline loops: CDR1 LNHDA, CDR2 SQIVND (reference sequence).

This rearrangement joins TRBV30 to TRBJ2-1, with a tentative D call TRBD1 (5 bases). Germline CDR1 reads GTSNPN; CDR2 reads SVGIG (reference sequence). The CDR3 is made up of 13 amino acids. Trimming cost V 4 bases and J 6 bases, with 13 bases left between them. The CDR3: CAWTGIPTNEQFF. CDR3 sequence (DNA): TGTGCCTGGACAGGGATCCCGACCAATGAGCAGTTCTTC.

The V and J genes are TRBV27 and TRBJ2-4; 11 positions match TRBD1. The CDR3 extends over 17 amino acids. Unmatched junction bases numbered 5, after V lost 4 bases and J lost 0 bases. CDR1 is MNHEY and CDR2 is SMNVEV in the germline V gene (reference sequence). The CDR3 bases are TGTGCCAGCAGTTCCCCGGGACAGGGGGTAGCCAAAAACATTCAGTACTTC. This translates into CASSSPGQGVAKNIQYF.

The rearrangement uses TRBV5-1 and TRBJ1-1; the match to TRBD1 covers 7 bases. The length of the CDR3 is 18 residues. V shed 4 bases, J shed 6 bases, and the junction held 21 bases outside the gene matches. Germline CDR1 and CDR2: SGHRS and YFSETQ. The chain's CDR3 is CASSKVPQGRLIPPEAFF. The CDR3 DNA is TGCGCCAGCAGCAAGGTTCCACAGGGGAGGCTTATCCCCCCTGAAGCTTTCTTT.

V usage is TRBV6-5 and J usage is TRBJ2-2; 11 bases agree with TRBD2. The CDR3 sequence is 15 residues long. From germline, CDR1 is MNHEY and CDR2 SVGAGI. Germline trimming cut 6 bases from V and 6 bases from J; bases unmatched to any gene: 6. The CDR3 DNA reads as TGTGCCAGCAGCCTGGGACTAGCGGACTCCGGGGAGCTGTTTTTT. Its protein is CASSLGLADSGELFF.

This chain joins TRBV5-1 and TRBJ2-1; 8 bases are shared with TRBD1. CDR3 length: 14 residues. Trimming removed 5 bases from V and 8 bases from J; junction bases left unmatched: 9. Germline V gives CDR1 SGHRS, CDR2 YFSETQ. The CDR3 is CASRVGTGSDEQFF. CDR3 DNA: TGCGCCAGCAGGGTCGGGACAGGTTCAGATGAGCAGTTCTTC.

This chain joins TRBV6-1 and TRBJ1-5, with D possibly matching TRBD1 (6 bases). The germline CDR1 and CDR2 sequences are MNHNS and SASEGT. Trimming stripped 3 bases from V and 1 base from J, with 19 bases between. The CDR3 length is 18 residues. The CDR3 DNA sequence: TGTGCCAGCAGTGACGCTCCTCCCCGGACAGCCAGCAATCAGCCCCAGCATTTT. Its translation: CASSDAPPRTASNQPQHF.

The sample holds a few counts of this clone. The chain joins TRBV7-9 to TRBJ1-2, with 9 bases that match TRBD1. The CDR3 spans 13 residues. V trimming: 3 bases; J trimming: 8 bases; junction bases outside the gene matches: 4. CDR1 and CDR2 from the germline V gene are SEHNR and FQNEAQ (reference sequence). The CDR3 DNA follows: TGTGCCAGCAGCTTGGACAGGGGAGCCGGCTACACCTTC. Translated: CASSLDRGAGYTF. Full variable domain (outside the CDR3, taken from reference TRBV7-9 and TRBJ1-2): DTGVSQNPRHKITKRGQNVTFRCDPISEHNRLYWYRQTLGQGPEFLTYFQNEAQLEKSRLLSDRFSAERPKGSFSTLEIQRTEQGDSAMYLCASSLDRGAGYTFGSGTRLTVV.

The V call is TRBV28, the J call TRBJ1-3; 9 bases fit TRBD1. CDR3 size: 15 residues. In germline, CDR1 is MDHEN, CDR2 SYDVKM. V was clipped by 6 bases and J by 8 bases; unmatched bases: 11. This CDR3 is CASRGTGQGGYTIYF. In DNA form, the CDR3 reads TGTGCCAGCAGGGGAACGGGACAGGGAGGTTACACCATATATTTT.

CDR3 loop: CASSLGGTDPEAFF. Written as DNA, the CDR3 is TGCGCCAGCAGCTTGGGAGGGACAGACCCCGAAGCTTTCTTT. The chain joins TRBV5-1 to TRBJ1-1, with 7 nucleotides matching TRBD1. With 0 bases clipped from V and 8 bases from J, the junction kept 7 bases outside the gene matches. Germline CDR1 SGHRS, CDR2 YFSETQ. The CDR3 loop spans 14 amino acids.

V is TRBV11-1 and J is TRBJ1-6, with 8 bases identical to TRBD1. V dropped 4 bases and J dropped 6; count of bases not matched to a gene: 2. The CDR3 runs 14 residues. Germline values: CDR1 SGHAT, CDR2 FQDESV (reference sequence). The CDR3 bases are TGTGCCAGCAGCTCCGACAGGGGTAATTCACCCCTCCACTTT. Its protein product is CASSSDRGNSPLHF.

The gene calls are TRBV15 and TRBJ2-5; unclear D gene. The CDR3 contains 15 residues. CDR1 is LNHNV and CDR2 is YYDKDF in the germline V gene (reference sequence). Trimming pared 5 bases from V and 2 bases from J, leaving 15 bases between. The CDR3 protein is CATSPTRALQETQYF. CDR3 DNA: TGTGCCACCAGCCCAACGAGAGCACTACAAGAGACCCAGTACTTC.

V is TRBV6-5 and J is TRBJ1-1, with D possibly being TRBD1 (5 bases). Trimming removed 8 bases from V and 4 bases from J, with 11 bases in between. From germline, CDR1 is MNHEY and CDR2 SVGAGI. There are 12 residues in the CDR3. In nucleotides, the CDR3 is TGTGCCAGCCGGCCGGGGGGCACTGAAGCTTTCTTT. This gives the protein CASRPGGTEAFF.